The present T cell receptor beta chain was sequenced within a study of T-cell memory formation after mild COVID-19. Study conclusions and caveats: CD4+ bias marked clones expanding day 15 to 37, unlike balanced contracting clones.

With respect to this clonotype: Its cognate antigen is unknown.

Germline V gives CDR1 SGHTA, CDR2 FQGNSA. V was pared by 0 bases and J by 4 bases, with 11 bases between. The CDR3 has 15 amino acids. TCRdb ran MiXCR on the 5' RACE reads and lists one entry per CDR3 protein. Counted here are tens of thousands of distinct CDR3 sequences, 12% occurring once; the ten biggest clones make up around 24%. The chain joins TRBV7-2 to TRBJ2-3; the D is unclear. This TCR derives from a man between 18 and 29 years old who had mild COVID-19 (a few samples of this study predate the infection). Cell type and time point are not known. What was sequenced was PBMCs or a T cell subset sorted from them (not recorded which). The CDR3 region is CASSLALVLSDTQYF. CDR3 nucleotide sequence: TGTGCCAGCAGCTTAGCGCTGGTTCTCTCAGATACGCAGTATTTT. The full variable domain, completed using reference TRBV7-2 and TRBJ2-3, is GAGVSQSPSNKVTEKGKDVELRCDPISGHTALYWYRQSLGQGLEFLIYFQGNSAPDKSGLPSDRFSAERTGGSVSTLTIQRTQQEDSAVYLCASSLALVLSDTQYFGPGTRLTVL.